The present entry profiles one T cell receptor (beta chain) with its context. The V gene's germline CDR1 is MGHRA and CDR2 YSYEKL. V was pared by 0 bases and J by 5 bases, with 8 bases between. The CDR3 is made up of 13 amino acids. Sequencing used immunoSEQ multiplex PCR; TCRdb keeps in-frame clones, though not all of them. The sample carries more than 100,000 clones, approximately 86% recorded once. The data derive from a study of blood T cell repertoires in COVID-19. The wider study: The cDNA or gDNA used as material had been derived from T cells, B-cell-depleted T cells, or PBMCs.

This TCR was recovered from a woman in her 50s with active or convalescent COVID-19. This chain uses TRBV4-1 with TRBJ2-7, with D unclear. The sequencing sample was made of peripheral blood. The CDR3 DNA follows: TGCGCCAGCAGCCAAGAAACCGGTCACGAGCAGTACTTC. As protein: CASSQETGHEQYF.